These T cell receptor beta chains were read from a single sample in a study of shared clonotypes between healthy human individuals. Sequencing was performed with immunoSEQ multiplex PCR; in TCRdb, only in-frame clones are kept and a portion is missing. Seen here are 2 million to 2.5 million clones, approximately 94% observed once, and the top ten hold 1% to 1.3%. Material for sequencing was naive CD8+ T cells sorted from blood. The receptors were gathered from a man between 18 and 29 years old in good health. Each CDR3 is given with its conserved first and last residue. The order of the fields is clone size, V gene, J gene, CDR3 protein. Size is stated for part of the rows, as once, few or many counts, or as a class when the clone is expanded.

size: -; V: TRBV7-9; J: TRBJ2-3; CDR3: CASSLGPTGTDTQYF
size: -; V: TRBV5-1; J: TRBJ2-7; CDR3: CASSLDLAYEQYF
size: -; V: TRBV6-6; J: TRBJ2-5; CDR3: CASSGRTEETQYF
size: -; V: TRBV6-5; J: TRBJ2-2; CDR3: CASSPGPPGELFF
size: -; V: TRBV4-1; J: TRBJ2-7; CDR3: CASSPRVAGTYEQYF
size: -; V: TRBV28; J: TRBJ2-2; CDR3: CASSSSKGVLFF
size: -; V: TRBV7-8; J: TRBJ2-7; CDR3: CASSPIAGIQLGEQYF
size: -; V: TRBV5-4; J: TRBJ2-3; CDR3: CASSLGEDTQYF
size: -; V: TRBV10-3; J: TRBJ2-1; CDR3: CAISESTSGYNEQFF
size: -; V: TRBV6-1; J: TRBJ2-3; CDR3: CASSEEYWGTDTQYF
size: once; V: TRBV28; J: TRBJ2-7; CDR3: CASRIMRISEQYF
size: -; V: TRBV30; J: TRBJ2-3; CDR3: CAWGRTSGDSGYF
size: -; V: TRBV2; J: TRBJ1-4; CDR3: CASSDSPGQGVEKLFF